The present TCR beta chain was sequenced within a study of cytomegalovirus exposure and HLA in healthy donors. The CDR3 runs 16 residues. Looked up from germline, CDR1 is SGHVS and CDR2 is FQNEAQ. V shed 5 bases, J shed 6 bases, and the junction held 12 bases outside the gene matches. The primer mix had 60 Vbeta and 13 Jbeta primers. Clones were sequenced by immunoSEQ multiplex PCR, and TCRdb holds only the in-frame ones, with some missing. Counted here are 150,000 to 200,000 clones, approximately 80% occurring once; the ten biggest clones make up roughly 3%. Points from the study as a whole: It was likely that a cluster of highly shared sequence variants was a sequencing artifact. The CMV antigen specificity of a few CMV-associated chains was confirmed through in vitro analysis. A later analysis showed TCR association rates differing by HLA locus, peaking at DRB1 and lowest at HLA-C.

This clone showed up just a few times. Its antigen remains unidentified. Sequences were obtained from PBMCs. The V and J genes are TRBV7-8 and TRBJ2-3; 9 bases match TRBD2. This clonotype originated in a female donor in good health and CMV-seronegative. The DNA of the CDR3 is TGTGCCAGCAGCACCGAGCGGCTAGCGGGAATCGATACGCAGTATTTT. Its protein is CASSTERLAGIDTQYF.